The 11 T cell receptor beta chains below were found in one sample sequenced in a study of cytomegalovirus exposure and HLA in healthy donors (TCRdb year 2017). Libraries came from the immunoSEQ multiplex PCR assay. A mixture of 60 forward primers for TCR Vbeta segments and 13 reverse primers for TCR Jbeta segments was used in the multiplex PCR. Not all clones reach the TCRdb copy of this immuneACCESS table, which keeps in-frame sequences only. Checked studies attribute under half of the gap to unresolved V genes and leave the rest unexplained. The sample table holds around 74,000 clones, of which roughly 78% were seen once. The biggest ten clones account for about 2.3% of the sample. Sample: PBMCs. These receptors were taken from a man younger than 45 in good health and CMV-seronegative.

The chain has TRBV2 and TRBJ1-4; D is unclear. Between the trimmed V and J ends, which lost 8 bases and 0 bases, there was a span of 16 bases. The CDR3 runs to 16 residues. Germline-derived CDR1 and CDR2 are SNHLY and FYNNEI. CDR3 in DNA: TGTGCCAGCGAAAGAACTGGGCATACAACTAATGAAAAACTGTTTTTT. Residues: CASERTGHTTNEKLFF.

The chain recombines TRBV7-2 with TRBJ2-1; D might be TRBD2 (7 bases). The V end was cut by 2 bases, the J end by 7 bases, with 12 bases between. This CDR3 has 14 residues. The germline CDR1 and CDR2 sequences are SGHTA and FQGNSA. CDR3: CASSLLGGANEQFF. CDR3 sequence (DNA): TGTGCCAGCAGCTTATTAGGGGGGGCTAATGAGCAGTTCTTC.

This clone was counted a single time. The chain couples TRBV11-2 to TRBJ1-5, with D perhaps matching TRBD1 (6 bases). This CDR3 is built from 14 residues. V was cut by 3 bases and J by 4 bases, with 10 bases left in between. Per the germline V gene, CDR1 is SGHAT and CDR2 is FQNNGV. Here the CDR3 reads CASSLGQGNQPQHF. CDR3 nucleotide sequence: TGTGCCAGCAGCTTGGGGCAGGGGAATCAGCCCCAGCATTTT.

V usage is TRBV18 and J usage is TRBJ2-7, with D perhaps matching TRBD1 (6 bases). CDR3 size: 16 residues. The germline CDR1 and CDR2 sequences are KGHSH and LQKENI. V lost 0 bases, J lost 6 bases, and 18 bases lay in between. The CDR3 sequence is CASSPPVQGSQREQYF. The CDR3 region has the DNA TGTGCCAGCTCACCACCGGTTCAGGGGTCTCAGCGCGAGCAGTACTTC.

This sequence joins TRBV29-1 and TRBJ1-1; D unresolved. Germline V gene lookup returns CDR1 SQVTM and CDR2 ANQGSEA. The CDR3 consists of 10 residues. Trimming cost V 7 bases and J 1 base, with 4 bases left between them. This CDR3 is CSARNTEAFF. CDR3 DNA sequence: TGCAGCGCTAGGAACACTGAAGCTTTCTTT.

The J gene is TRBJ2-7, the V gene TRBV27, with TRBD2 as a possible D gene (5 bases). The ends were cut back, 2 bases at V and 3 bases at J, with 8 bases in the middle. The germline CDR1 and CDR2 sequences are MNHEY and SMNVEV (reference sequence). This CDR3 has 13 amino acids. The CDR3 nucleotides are TGTGCCAGCAGTTTACGCCGGGGCTACGAGCAGTACTTC. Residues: CASSLRRGYEQYF.

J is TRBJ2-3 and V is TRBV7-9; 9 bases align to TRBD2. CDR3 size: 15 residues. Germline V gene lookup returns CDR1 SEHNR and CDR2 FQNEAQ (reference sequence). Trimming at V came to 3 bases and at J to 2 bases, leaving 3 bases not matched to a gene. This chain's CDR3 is CASSFRGGATDTQYF. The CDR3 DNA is TGTGCCAGCAGCTTCCGCGGGGGGGCCACAGATACGCAGTATTTT.

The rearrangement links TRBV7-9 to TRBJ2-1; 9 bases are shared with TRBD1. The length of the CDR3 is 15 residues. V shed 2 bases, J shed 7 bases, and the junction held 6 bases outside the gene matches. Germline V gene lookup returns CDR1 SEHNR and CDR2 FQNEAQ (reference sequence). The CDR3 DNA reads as TGTGCCAGCAGCTTACTTACAGGGGGCTTGAATGAGCAGTTCTTC. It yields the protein CASSLLTGGLNEQFF.

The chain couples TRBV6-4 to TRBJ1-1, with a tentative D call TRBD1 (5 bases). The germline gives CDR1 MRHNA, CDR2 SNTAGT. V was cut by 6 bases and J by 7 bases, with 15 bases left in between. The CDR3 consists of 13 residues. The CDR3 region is CASSGGEYHEAFF. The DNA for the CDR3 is TGTGCCAGCAGCGGGGGGGAGTACCATGAAGCTTTCTTT.

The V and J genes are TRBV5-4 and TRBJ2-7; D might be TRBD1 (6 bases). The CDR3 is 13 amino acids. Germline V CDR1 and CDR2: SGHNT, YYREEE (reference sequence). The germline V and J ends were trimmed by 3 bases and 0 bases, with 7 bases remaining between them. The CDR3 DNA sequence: TGTGCCAGCAGCTCGGACAGCTCCTACGAGCAGTACTTC. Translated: CASSSDSSYEQYF.

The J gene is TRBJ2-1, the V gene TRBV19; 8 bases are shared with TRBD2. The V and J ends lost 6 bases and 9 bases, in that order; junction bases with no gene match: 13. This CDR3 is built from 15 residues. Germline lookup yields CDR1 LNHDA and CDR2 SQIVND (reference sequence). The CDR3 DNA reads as TGTGCCAGTAGGGTACCCGGGACTAGAAGCGGTGAGCAGTTCTTC. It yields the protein CASRVPGTRSGEQFF.